This T cell receptor (beta chain) was documented in a study of blood T cell repertoires in COVID-19. Study-level information: Material from acute and convalescent COVID-19 was sourced from the United States, Italy and Spain.

In the original analysis: Reference gene primer amplification gave estimated nucleated cell counts. The assay was immunoSEQ multiplex PCR, and TCRdb's table has in-frame clones only and misses some. V and J calls and clone size come straight from that table; D and trimming were deduced from the DNA. The data contain around 150,000 clones, about 77% of them singletons. The V segment lost 8 bases and the J segment 7 bases; nucleotides outside the gene matches: 17. Germline-derived CDR1 and CDR2 are SGHAT and FQNNGV. This CDR3 comprises 16 residues. This sequence was found in a woman of 80 years or more with acute or convalescent COVID-19. The chain uses TRBV11-2 and TRBJ2-1; 7 bases agree with TRBD2. Sequenced material: peripheral blood. In DNA, the CDR3 is TGTGCCAGCTCGTGGCTAGGACTAGGGCTTGCAAATGAGCAGTTCTTC. Protein sequence: CASSWLGLGLANEQFF.